What follows is one TCR beta chain and its context. Original data processing: It was from reference gene primer amplification that nucleated cell counts were estimated. TCRdb keeps only in-frame clones here, not all; method: immunoSEQ multiplex PCR. Clone size and V and J calls were adopted from that table, with D and trimming inferred from the DNA. Among about 440,000 clones listed, around 90% were seen once. Participant age was about 18 to 89 years, and participants resided in around 24 US areas. Cohort allocation depended upon clinical history that participants reported. This record comes from a study of blood T cell repertoires in COVID-19. The sequencing input was PBMCs or T cells enriched from blood (not recorded which). The clonotype was recovered from a young man who had recovered from COVID-19.

The CDR3 DNA sequence: TGTGCCAGCAGTTTTAGCGGGAGGGCCCTCGATGAGCAGTTCTTC. Translating gives CASSFSGRALDEQFF. The chain joins TRBV28 to TRBJ2-1, with 11 nucleotides matching TRBD2. The V and J ends lost 3 bases and 8 bases, in that order; junction bases with no gene match: 6. CDR3 size: 15 residues. Germline V gene sequence: CDR1 MDHEN, CDR2 SYDVKM.